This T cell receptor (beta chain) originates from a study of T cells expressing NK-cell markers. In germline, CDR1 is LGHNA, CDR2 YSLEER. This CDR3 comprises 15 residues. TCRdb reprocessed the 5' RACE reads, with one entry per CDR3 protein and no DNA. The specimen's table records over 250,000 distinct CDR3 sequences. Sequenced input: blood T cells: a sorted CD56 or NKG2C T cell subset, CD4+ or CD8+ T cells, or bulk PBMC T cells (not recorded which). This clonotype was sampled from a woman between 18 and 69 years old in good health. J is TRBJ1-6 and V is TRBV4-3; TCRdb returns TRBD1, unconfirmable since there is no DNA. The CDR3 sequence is CASSQRTGRGSPLHF.